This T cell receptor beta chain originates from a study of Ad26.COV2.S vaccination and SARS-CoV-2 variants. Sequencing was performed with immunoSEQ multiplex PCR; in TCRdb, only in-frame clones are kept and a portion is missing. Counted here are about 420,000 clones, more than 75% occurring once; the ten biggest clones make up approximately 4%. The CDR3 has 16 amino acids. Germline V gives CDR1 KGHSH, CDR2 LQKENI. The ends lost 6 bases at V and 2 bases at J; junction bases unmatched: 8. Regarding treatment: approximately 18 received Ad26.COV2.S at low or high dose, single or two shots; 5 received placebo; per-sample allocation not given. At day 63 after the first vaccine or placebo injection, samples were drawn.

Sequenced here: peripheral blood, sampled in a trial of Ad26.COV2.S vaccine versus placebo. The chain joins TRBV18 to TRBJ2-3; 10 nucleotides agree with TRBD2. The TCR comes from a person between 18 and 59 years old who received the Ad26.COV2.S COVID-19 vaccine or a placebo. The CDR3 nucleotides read TGTGCCAGCTCCCCGGGAAGCGGGGGGGCCACAGATACGCAGTATTTT. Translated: CASSPGSGGATDTQYF.